These 24 T cell receptor beta chains originate from one sample sequenced in a study of blood T cell repertoires in COVID-19. This table comes from immunoSEQ multiplex PCR, and its TCRdb copy is limited to in-frame clones, with some not included. The sample consists of about 89,000 clones, 90% to 95% of them appearing once. The sample taken for sequencing was peripheral blood. The receptors were sampled from a human donor with active COVID-19. The donor label of this sample is uncertain.

The chain carries TRBV19 and TRBJ2-7; tentatively, D is TRBD1 (8 bases). Deletions cut 5 bases from V and 2 bases from J, with 19 bases between. The germline CDR1 and CDR2 sequences are LNHDA and SQIVND (reference sequence). The CDR3 totals 16 residues. Here the CDR3 reads CASSAGDRMAAYEQYF. CDR3 nucleotides: TGTGCCAGTAGTGCGGGGGACAGGATGGCAGCCTACGAGCAGTACTTC.

V gene TRBV14 combines with J gene TRBJ1-3; D ambiguous. CDR1 and CDR2 (germline): SGHDN, FVKESK. The CDR3 covers 13 residues. V shed 4 bases and J shed 0 bases, with 4 bases lying between them. CDR3 in DNA: TGTGCCAGCAGCCTCAGCTCTGGAAACACCATATATTTT. This codes for CASSLSSGNTIYF.

This clone appeared once. CDR3 region: CASSVGQGAGEKLFF. The DNA for the CDR3 is TGTGCCAGCAGCGTCGGACAGGGGGCAGGGGAAAAACTGTTTTTT. This chain uses TRBV11-2 with TRBJ1-4; 11 bases are shared with TRBD1. The V gene end was trimmed by 5 bases and the J gene end by 8 bases; junction bases not matched to a gene: 7. The CDR3 loop spans 15 amino acids. CDR1 and CDR2 from the germline V gene are SGHAT and FQNNGV.

The chain recombines TRBV2 with TRBJ2-5, with a weak D call TRBD1 (6 bases). The V and J ends lost 6 bases and 5 bases respectively, with 10 bases between them. The CDR3 runs to 12 residues. Per the germline V gene, CDR1 is SNHLY and CDR2 is FYNNEI. The CDR3 region is CASRTGMETQYF. Here the CDR3 DNA reads TGTGCCAGCAGAACAGGGATGGAGACCCAGTACTTC. The full variable domain, rest sourced from reference TRBV2 and TRBJ2-5, is EPEVTQTPSHQVTQMGQEVILRCVPISNHLYFYWYRQILGQKVEFLVSFYNNEISEKSEIFDDQFSVERPDGSNFTLKIRSTKLEDSAMYFCASRTGMETQYFGPGTRLLVL.

The CDR3 is CASSLGVGTLSYEQYF. In nucleotides, the CDR3 is TGTGCCAGCAGCTTAGGGGTGGGGACACTTTCCTACGAGCAGTACTTC. The rearrangement links TRBV7-2 to TRBJ2-7; D perhaps matches TRBD1 (6 bases). Looked up from germline, CDR1 is SGHTA and CDR2 is FQGNSA. Deletions cut 1 base from V and 1 base from J, with 14 bases between. CDR3 size: 16 residues.

The chain is built from TRBV5-1 and TRBJ1-1; D might be TRBD1 (6 bases). Per the germline V gene, CDR1 is SGHRS and CDR2 is YFSETQ. The CDR3 is 16 amino acids. Trimming left V 4 bases short and J 3 bases short, with 19 bases between. The CDR3 DNA reads as TGCGCCAGCAGCCCGAAGCCCGACAGGAGGTACACTGAAGCTTTCTTT. Amino acids: CASSPKPDRRYTEAFF.

The CDR3 region has the DNA TGTGCCAGAAGCTTTCCTAGGCTAGCGGCGGGGGAGCAGTACTTC. This codes for CARSFPRLAAGEQYF. V and J are TRBV5-3 and TRBJ2-7; 7 bases are shared with TRBD2. Being an ORF, TRBV5-3 has a function that is uncertain. There are 15 residues in the CDR3. V lost 2 bases to trimming and J lost 7 bases; unmatched junction nucleotides: 12.

This chain links TRBV6-2 or TRBV6-3 with TRBJ1-5; no firm D call. Between the trimmed V and J ends, which lost 6 bases and 6 bases, there was a span of 12 bases. The CDR3 is made up of 13 amino acids. Germline assignment: CDR1 MNHEY and CDR2 SVGEGT. CDR3 protein: CASSRGGGQPQHF. DNA of the CDR3: TGTGCCAGCAGCCGGGGAGGAGGTCAGCCCCAGCATTTT.

The V gene is TRBV12-3 or TRBV12-4, the J gene TRBJ2-5, with TRBD1 matching over 7 bases. With 5 bases clipped from V and 4 bases from J, the junction kept 4 bases outside the gene matches. The CDR3 is 13 amino acids. The CDR3 DNA sequence: TGTGCCAGCAGTCCCGGGACAGTAGAGACCCAGTACTTC. It codes for CASSPGTVETQYF.

This chain joins TRBV2 and TRBJ1-1; D is unclear. This CDR3 is 13 amino acids long. From germline, CDR1 is SNHLY and CDR2 FYNNEI. Trimming left V 3 bases short and J 6 bases short, with 11 bases between. The CDR3 is CASSDPGRPEAFF. For the CDR3, the DNA is TGTGCCAGCAGTGATCCAGGTAGGCCTGAAGCTTTCTTT.

The chain combines TRBV5-4 with TRBJ1-1; 7 bases match TRBD1. Germline V gene sequence: CDR1 SGHNT, CDR2 YYREEE (reference sequence). With V trimmed by 0 bases and J by 6 bases, 11 bases remained unmatched. CDR3 length: 16 amino acids. The CDR3 region has the DNA TGTGCCAGCAGCTTGGGCAGGGGGTGGCCCGGGGCTGAAGCTTTCTTT. This translates into CASSLGRGWPGAEAFF.

This chain joins TRBV7-2 and TRBJ2-2; D may be TRBD2 (6 bases). The CDR3 has 14 residues. The germline V and J ends were trimmed by 4 bases and 1 base, with 7 bases remaining between them. Germline-derived CDR1 and CDR2 are SGHTA and FQGNSA. The DNA for the CDR3 is TGTGCCAGCAGCTGGCGGGAGAACACCGGGGAGCTGTTTTTT. As protein: CASSWRENTGELFF.

The chain couples TRBV7-9 to TRBJ1-5; D gene ambiguous. The CDR3 sequence is 16 residues long. The ends were cut back, 4 bases at V and 3 bases at J, with 16 bases in the middle. Germline assignment: CDR1 SEHNR and CDR2 FQNEAQ (reference sequence). CDR3 loop: CASSSPGWQANQPQHF. The CDR3 nucleotides read TGTGCCAGCAGCTCCCCCGGATGGCAGGCCAATCAGCCCCAGCATTTT.

J is TRBJ1-5 and V is TRBV3-1 (or the pseudogene TRBV3-2), with D perhaps matching TRBD1 (6 bases). This CDR3 is built from 14 residues. CDR1 is LGHDT, CDR2 YNNKEL, per germline (reference sequence). The V end lost 2 bases, the J end lost 6 bases, and 11 bases lay between the germline ends. The DNA for the CDR3 is TGTGCCAGCAGCCAAACAGGGAGAGGTCAGCCCCAGCATTTT. This sequence encodes CASSQTGRGQPQHF.

The V call is TRBV7-2, the J call TRBJ2-2, with 7 bases lining up with TRBD2. Germline-derived CDR1 and CDR2 are SGHTA and FQGNSA. The CDR3 spans 17 residues. V lost 4 bases and J lost 7; bases outside the gene matches: 15. The CDR3 DNA follows: TGTGCCAGCAGCTCGGGACTACAGCTAGTCTCCATCGGGGAGCTGTTTTTT. Amino acid sequence: CASSSGLQLVSIGELFF.

This rearrangement joins TRBV25-1 to TRBJ1-5; weak D call: TRBD1 (6 bases). This CDR3 comprises 13 residues. Germline CDR1 reads MGHDK; CDR2 reads SYGVNS. V lost 6 bases to trimming and J lost 8 bases, with 14 bases between them. CDR3 DNA: TGTGCCAGCAGGAAATCCGAGGGGGAGCCCCAGCATTTT. This codes for CASRKSEGEPQHF.

V and J are TRBV28 and TRBJ2-1; 8 bases match TRBD2. Unmatched junction bases numbered 6, after V lost 2 bases and J lost 15 bases. Germline loops: CDR1 MDHEN, CDR2 SYDVKM. This CDR3 has 12 residues. Written as DNA, the CDR3 is TGTGCCAGCAGTTTACAGGGACTAGTACTGTTCTTC. Translated: CASSLQGLVLFF.

This chain connects TRBV7-2 to TRBJ2-7; the match to TRBD2 covers 11 bases. CDR3 length: 13 amino acids. CDR1 is SGHTA, CDR2 FQGNSA, per germline. After removal of 6 bases from V and 4 bases from J, the junction contained 2 bases not matched to a gene. CDR3 amino acids: CASRTSGIYEQYF. The CDR3 DNA follows: TGTGCCAGCAGGACTAGCGGGATTTACGAGCAGTACTTC.

This chain joins TRBV7-8 and TRBJ1-5; TRBD1 agrees at 7 bases. Germline V gene data show CDR1 as SGHVS and CDR2 as FQNEAQ. J lost 3 bases, V lost 1 base, and 9 bases had no gene match. The length of the CDR3 is 17 residues. CDR3 region: CASSLEGGRNDNQPQHF. The CDR3 region has the DNA TGTGCCAGCAGCTTAGAAGGGGGCAGAAACGACAATCAGCCCCAGCATTTT. Looking up the rest from reference TRBV7-8 and TRBJ1-5 gives the full variable domain: GAGVSQSPRYKVAKRGQDVALRCDPISGHVSLFWYQQALGQGPEFLTYFQNEAQLDKSGLPSDRFFAERPEGSVSTLKIQRTQQEDSAVYLCASSLEGGRNDNQPQHFGDGTRLSIL.

This chain joins TRBV5-1 and TRBJ2-7; TRBD1 agrees at 9 bases. Germline V gene sequence: CDR1 SGHRS, CDR2 YFSETQ. V dropped 4 bases and J dropped 2; count of bases not matched to a gene: 7. The CDR3 sequence is 15 residues long. DNA of the CDR3: TGCGCCAGCAGCCTCCCGGGACAGGGAGCCTACGAGCAGTACTTC. Encoded protein: CASSLPGQGAYEQYF.

The CDR3 loop is CSAHTGGGDYGYTF. CDR3 DNA sequence: TGCAGCGCACACACAGGGGGCGGAGACTATGGCTACACCTTC. This chain links TRBV29-1 with TRBJ1-2; 9 bases fit TRBD1. V lost 7 bases and J lost 3; bases outside the gene matches: 9. There are 14 residues in the CDR3. CDR1 and CDR2 (germline): SQVTM, ANQGSEA. The entire variable domain, with the rest obtained from reference TRBV29-1 and TRBJ1-2, is as follows: SAVISQKPSRDICQRGTSLTIQCQVDSQVTMMFWYRQQPGQSLTLIATANQGSEATYESGFVIDKFPISRPNLTFSTLTVSNMSPEDSSIYLCSAHTGGGDYGYTFGSGTRLTVV.

V and J are TRBV4-1 and TRBJ2-7; D not resolved. Germline V gives CDR1 MGHRA, CDR2 YSYEKL. The CDR3 has 13 amino acids. V was shortened by 0 bases and J by 5 bases, with 8 bases between the two germline ends. DNA of the CDR3: TGCGCCAGCAGCCAAGACCCACGGGACGAGCAGTACTTC. Residues: CASSQDPRDEQYF.

The chain carries TRBV7-9 and TRBJ1-2; D uncertain. The CDR3 runs 14 residues. The germline V gene encodes CDR1 SEHNR and CDR2 FQNEAQ (reference sequence). The V end was cut by 3 bases, the J end by 6 bases, with 14 bases between. The CDR3 reads CASSFGGSGNGYTF. In DNA form, the CDR3 reads TGTGCCAGCAGCTTCGGCGGGTCTGGTAATGGCTACACCTTC.

CDR3 in DNA: TGTGCCAGCATCCCCGGCAGGGGGTTTGTTGAAGCTTTCTTT. It encodes CASIPGRGFVEAFF. The chain recombines TRBV2 with TRBJ1-1; the match to TRBD1 covers 7 bases. The germline CDR1 and CDR2 sequences are SNHLY and FYNNEI. The CDR3 runs to 14 residues. V was clipped by 7 bases and J by 7 bases; unmatched bases: 12.